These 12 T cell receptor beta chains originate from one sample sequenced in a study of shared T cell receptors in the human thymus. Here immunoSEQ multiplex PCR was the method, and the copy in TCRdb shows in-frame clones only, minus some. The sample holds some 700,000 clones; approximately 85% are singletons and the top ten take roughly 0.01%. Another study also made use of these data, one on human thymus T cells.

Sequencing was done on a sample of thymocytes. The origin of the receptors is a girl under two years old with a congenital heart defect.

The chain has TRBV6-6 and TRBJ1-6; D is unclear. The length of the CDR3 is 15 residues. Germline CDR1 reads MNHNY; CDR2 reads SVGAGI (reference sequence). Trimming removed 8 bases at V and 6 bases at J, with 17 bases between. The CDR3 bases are TGTGCCAGCGAACTCGAGGCCGAACGTAATTCACCCCTCCACTTT. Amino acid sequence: CASELEAERNSPLHF.

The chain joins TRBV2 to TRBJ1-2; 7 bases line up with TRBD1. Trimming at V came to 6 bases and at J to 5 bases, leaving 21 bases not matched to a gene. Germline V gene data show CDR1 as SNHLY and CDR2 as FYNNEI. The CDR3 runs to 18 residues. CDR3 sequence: CASSPSSETGKDSYGYTF. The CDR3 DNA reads TGTGCCAGCAGCCCCTCAAGCGAGACAGGGAAAGACAGTTATGGCTACACCTTC. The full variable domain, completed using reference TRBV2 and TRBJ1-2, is EPEVTQTPSHQVTQMGQEVILRCVPISNHLYFYWYRQILGQKVEFLVSFYNNEISEKSEIFDDQFSVERPDGSNFTLKIRSTKLEDSAMYFCASSPSSETGKDSYGYTFGSGTRLTVV.

CDR3 region: CASSPPVGQGGSQPQHF. The CDR3 DNA reads TGTGCCAGCTCACCACCGGTAGGACAGGGGGGAAGTCAGCCCCAGCATTTT. J is TRBJ1-5 and V is TRBV18; 10 bases line up with TRBD1. V lost 0 bases and J lost 6; bases outside the gene matches: 8. The CDR3 has 17 amino acids. Looked up from germline, CDR1 is KGHSH and CDR2 is LQKENI.

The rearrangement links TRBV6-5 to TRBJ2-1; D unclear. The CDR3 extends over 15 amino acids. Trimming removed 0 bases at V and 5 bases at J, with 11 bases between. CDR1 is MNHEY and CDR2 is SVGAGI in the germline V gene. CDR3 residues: CASSYSQFQDNEQFF. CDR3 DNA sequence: TGTGCCAGCAGTTACTCACAGTTCCAGGACAATGAGCAGTTCTTC.

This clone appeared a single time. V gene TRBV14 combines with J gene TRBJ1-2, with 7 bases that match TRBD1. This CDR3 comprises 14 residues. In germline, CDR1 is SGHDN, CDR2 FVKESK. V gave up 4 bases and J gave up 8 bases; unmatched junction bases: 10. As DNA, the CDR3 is TGTGCCAGCAGCCTTCCGTGGGACAGCGGCGGCTACACCTTC. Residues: CASSLPWDSGGYTF.

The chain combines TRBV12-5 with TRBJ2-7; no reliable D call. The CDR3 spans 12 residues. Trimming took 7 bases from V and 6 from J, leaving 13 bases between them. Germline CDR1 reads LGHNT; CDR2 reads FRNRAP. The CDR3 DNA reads TGTGCTAGTGCTTTATTTACTTGCGAGCAGTACTTC. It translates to CASALFTCEQYF.

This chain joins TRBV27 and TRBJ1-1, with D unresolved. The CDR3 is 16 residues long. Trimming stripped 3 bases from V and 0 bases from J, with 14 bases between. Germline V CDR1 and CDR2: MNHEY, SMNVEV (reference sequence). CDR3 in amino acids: CASSLAGPRLNTEAFF. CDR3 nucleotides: TGTGCCAGCAGTTTGGCAGGCCCGAGATTGAACACTGAAGCTTTCTTT.

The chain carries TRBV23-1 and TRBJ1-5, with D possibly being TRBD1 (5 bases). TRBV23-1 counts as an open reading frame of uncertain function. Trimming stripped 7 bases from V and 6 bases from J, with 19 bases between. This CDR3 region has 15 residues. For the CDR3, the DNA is TGCGCCAGCACTCTGGGGCGGAGGGGTTCTCAGCCCCAGCATTTT. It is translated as CASTLGRRGSQPQHF.

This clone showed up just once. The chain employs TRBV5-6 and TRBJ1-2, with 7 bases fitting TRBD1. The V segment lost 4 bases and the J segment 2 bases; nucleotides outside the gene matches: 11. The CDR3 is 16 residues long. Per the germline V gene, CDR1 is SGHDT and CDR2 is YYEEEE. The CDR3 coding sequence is TGTGCCAGCAGCACAAGATCAGGGGGTCCAAACTATGGCTACACCTTC. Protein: CASSTRSGGPNYGYTF.

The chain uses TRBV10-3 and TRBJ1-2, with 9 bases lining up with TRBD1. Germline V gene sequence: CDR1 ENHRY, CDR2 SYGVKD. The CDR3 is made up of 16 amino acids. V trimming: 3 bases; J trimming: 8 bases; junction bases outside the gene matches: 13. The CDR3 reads CAISDRQTGTGYGYTF. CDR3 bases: TGTGCCATCAGTGACCGACAAACCGGGACAGGGTACGGCTACACCTTC.

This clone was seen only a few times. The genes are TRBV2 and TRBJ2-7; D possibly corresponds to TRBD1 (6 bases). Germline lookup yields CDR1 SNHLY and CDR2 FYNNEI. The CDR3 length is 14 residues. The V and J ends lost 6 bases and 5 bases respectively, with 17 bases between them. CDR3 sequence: CASSRPQGSDEQYF. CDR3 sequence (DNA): TGTGCCAGCAGCAGGCCGCAGGGGAGCGACGAGCAGTACTTC.

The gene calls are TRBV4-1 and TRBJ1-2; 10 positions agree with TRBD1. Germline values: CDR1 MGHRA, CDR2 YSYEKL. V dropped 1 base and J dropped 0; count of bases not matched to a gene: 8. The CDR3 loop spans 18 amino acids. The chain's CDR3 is CASSQGGQGSLSNYGYTF. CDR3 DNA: TGCGCCAGCAGCCAAGGGGGACAGGGGTCCCTCTCTAACTATGGCTACACCTTC.